Presented here are 11 T cell receptor beta chains from one specimen sequenced in a study of diagnostic markers for celiac disease. TCRdb reanalyzed the reads and collapses them to one entry per CDR3 protein, without DNA. This sample carries 1,500 to 2,000 distinct CDR3 sequences, with roughly 10% going to the ten biggest clones. Sequencing was done on a sample of either unsorted cells or a sorted T cell fraction (not recorded which). These receptors were taken from a human donor.

The rearrangement joins TRBV5-1 to TRBJ2-7; absent DNA, TCRdb's TRBD1 call cannot be checked. The CDR3 consists of 15 residues. Germline CDR1 SGHRS, CDR2 YFSETQ. The CDR3 here is CASRARGSSSYEQYF.

Judged by frequency, this clonotype is large. V usage is TRBV10-3 and J usage is TRBJ1-1. This CDR3 region has 13 residues. Germline V CDR1 and CDR2: ENHRY, SYGVKD. The chain's CDR3 is CAISESKHTEAFF.

This clonotype registers medium-sized (0.01 to 0.1%) by frequency. The chain combines TRBV20-1 with TRBJ2-1; TCRdb's assignment of TRBD2 cannot be checked, as there is no DNA. The CDR3 extends over 19 amino acids. Germline V gene data show CDR1 as DFQATT and CDR2 as SNEGSKA (reference sequence). CDR3 sequence reads: CSATTLAGGPSSSYNEQFF.

The chain links TRBV5-1 to TRBJ2-2; without DNA, the TCRdb call of TRBD2 cannot be checked. CDR3 length equals 16 residues. CDR1 and CDR2 from the germline V gene are SGHRS and YFSETQ. The CDR3: CASSLRQGGNTGELFF.

The chain links TRBV7-9 to TRBJ1-1; TCRdb's D call, TRBD1, is unchecked because there is no DNA. Germline CDR1 is SEHNR and CDR2 is FQNEAQ (reference sequence). The CDR3 contains 11 residues. CDR3 sequence: CATTGFTEAFF.

This clonotype is classed as medium-sized by frequency. The CDR3: CASSQDDPGPLELFF. V is TRBV4-1 and J is TRBJ1-4; the TCRdb call, TRBD1, lacks DNA for checking. This CDR3 contains 15 residues. Germline assignment: CDR1 MGHRA and CDR2 YSYEKL.

The chain uses TRBV10-1 and TRBJ2-3. This CDR3 region has 14 residues. Germline-derived CDR1 and CDR2 are WNHNN and SYGVQD (reference sequence). The CDR3 loop reads CASSEESRQDTQYF.

The CDR3: CAISRGLSSNQPQHF. V gene TRBV10-3 combines with J gene TRBJ1-5; as DNA is missing, the TRBD1 call by TCRdb cannot be tested. Germline V gene lookup returns CDR1 ENHRY and CDR2 SYGVKD. The CDR3 has 15 amino acids.

The CDR3 spells CASRAPEAYEQYF. The chain joins TRBV25-1 to TRBJ2-7; as DNA is missing, the TRBD2 call by TCRdb cannot be tested. This CDR3 spans 13 amino acids. CDR1 is MGHDK and CDR2 is SYGVNS in the germline V gene.

Its frequency marks this clonotype as medium-sized. The J gene is TRBJ1-2, the V gene TRBV7-9. The germline gives CDR1 SEHNR, CDR2 FQNEAQ (reference sequence). This CDR3 region has 15 residues. This chain's CDR3 is CASSLDVGRPYGYTF.

Considering frequency, this clonotype is large. This chain links TRBV27 with TRBJ2-3; TCRdb names TRBD2, which stays unverified in the absence of DNA. This CDR3 region has 15 residues. CDR1 MNHEY and CDR2 SMNVEV come from the germline V gene (reference sequence). The CDR3 sequence is CASSLGTSGADTQYF.